These 23 T cell receptor beta chains were sequenced from one sample in a study of cytomegalovirus exposure and HLA in healthy donors (dated by TCRdb to about 2017). To prepare the library, the immunoSEQ multiplex PCR assay was applied. For the multiplex PCR, a mixture combining 60 forward primers for TCR Vbeta segments and 13 reverse primers for TCR Jbeta segments was used. TCRdb carries this immuneACCESS record with in-frame sequences only. Its versions omit some clonotypes, under half of them owing to an unresolved V gene in the studies checked, with the rest unexplained. The table for this sample lists about 150,000 clones; under 75% of them were counted only once. Roughly 7% of the sample belongs to the ten largest clones. Sequences were obtained from PBMCs. Receptors were obtained from a woman in her fifties or sixties in good health and CMV-seropositive.

The gene calls are TRBV28 and TRBJ2-5; 7 bases align to TRBD1. V lost 4 bases to trimming and J lost 2 bases; unmatched junction nucleotides: 4. The germline gives CDR1 MDHEN, CDR2 SYDVKM. The CDR3 length is 14 residues. The CDR3 nucleotides read TGTGCCAGCAGTTGGGGGACAGTTCAAGAGACCCAGTACTTC. It translates to CASSWGTVQETQYF.

This chain links TRBV2 with TRBJ2-7; a possible D gene is TRBD2 (6 bases). From germline, CDR1 is SNHLY and CDR2 FYNNEI. The CDR3 has 15 residues. V was cut by 4 bases and J by 0 bases, with 13 bases left in between. The chain's CDR3 is CASSAEGRSSYEQYF. The CDR3 DNA reads TGTGCCAGCAGTGCGGAGGGGCGAAGCTCCTACGAGCAGTACTTC. The full variable domain, completed using reference TRBV2 and TRBJ2-7, is EPEVTQTPSHQVTQMGQEVILRCVPISNHLYFYWYRQILGQKVEFLVSFYNNEISEKSEIFDDQFSVERPDGSNFTLKIRSTKLEDSAMYFCASSAEGRSSYEQYFGPGTRLTVT.

This clone was counted only a few times. The V call is TRBV5-1, the J call TRBJ1-1; D possibly corresponds to TRBD1 (6 bases). The CDR3 loop spans 14 amino acids. Germline assignment: CDR1 SGHRS and CDR2 YFSETQ. Trimming stripped 6 bases from V and 0 bases from J, with 12 bases between. CDR3 sequence (DNA): TGCGCCAGCAAAAAGACAGGCCTGAACACTGAAGCTTTCTTT. It specifies CASKKTGLNTEAFF.

Concerning this clone: Distinct nucleotide sequences in the sample also encode this CDR3. V and J are TRBV7-3 and TRBJ2-3; D gene ambiguous. V was cut by 3 bases and J by 3 bases, with 10 bases left in between. Germline V gene sequence: CDR1 SGHTA, CDR2 FQGTGA. There are 14 residues in the CDR3. The CDR3 DNA follows: TGTGCCAGCAGCTTCGGCGGTTTTACAGATACGCAGTATTTT. Its protein is CASSFGGFTDTQYF. Drawing the rest from reference TRBV7-3 and TRBJ2-3, the complete variable domain is GAGVSQTPSNKVTEKGKYVELRCDPISGHTALYWYRQSLGQGPEFLIYFQGTGAADDSGLPNDRFFAVRPEGSVSTLKIQRTERGDSAVYLCASSFGGFTDTQYFGPGTRLTVL.

The chain recombines TRBV11-3 with TRBJ2-1; 9 positions match TRBD1. The CDR3 covers 15 residues. Germline-derived CDR1 and CDR2 are SGHNT and YENEEA. After removal of 5 bases from V and 2 bases from J, the junction contained 4 bases not matched to a gene. The CDR3 spells CASSKGQGPYNEQFF. In nucleotides, the CDR3 is TGTGCCAGCAGCAAAGGACAGGGGCCCTACAATGAGCAGTTCTTC.

The gene calls are TRBV7-8 and TRBJ1-5; a weak D match, TRBD1 (5 bases). The CDR3 extends over 15 amino acids. Germline loops: CDR1 SGHVS, CDR2 FQNEAQ. V gave up 4 bases and J gave up 4 bases, with 14 bases separating them. The CDR3 spells CASSSAGGKNQPQHF. The CDR3 DNA follows: TGTGCCAGCAGCTCAGCCGGGGGTAAGAATCAGCCCCAGCATTTT.

This chain joins TRBV28 and TRBJ2-3; the match to TRBD1 covers 7 bases. V lost 6 bases and J lost 2; bases outside the gene matches: 14. Germline V gives CDR1 MDHEN, CDR2 SYDVKM. The CDR3 extends over 17 amino acids. The CDR3 DNA is TGTGCCAGCAGCCTCAGGGAGACAGGGTTAGACACAGATACGCAGTATTTT. This translates into CASSLRETGLDTDTQYF.

This clone was picked up a small number of times. This chain links TRBV28 with TRBJ2-7; D is ambiguous. The germline V gene has CDR1 MDHEN and CDR2 SYDVKM. V lost 4 bases and J 5 bases, leaving 6 bases between the germline ends. CDR3 length equals 11 residues. CDR3 loop: CASSSTDEQYF. Written as DNA, the CDR3 is TGTGCCAGCAGTTCTACGGACGAGCAGTACTTC.

The chain links TRBV6-5 to TRBJ1-1, with 7 bases fitting TRBD1. The trim removed 0 bases at V and 1 base at J, leaving 2 bases unmatched. Looked up from germline, CDR1 is MNHEY and CDR2 is SVGAGI. This CDR3 contains 15 residues. CDR3 loop: CASSYSWTGNTEAFF. The CDR3 DNA follows: TGTGCCAGCAGTTACTCGTGGACAGGGAACACTGAAGCTTTCTTT.

This clone was counted once. The gene calls are TRBV2 and TRBJ2-3, with D perhaps matching TRBD1 (6 bases). V dropped 3 bases and J dropped 1 base, with 8 bases sitting between them. This CDR3 is 14 amino acids long. The germline V gene has CDR1 SNHLY and CDR2 FYNNEI. The CDR3 reads CASSDEGGTDTQYF. In DNA form, the CDR3 reads TGTGCCAGCAGTGACGAGGGGGGCACAGATACGCAGTATTTT.

The chain links TRBV14 to TRBJ2-3; TRBD2 might be the D (6 bases). Looked up from germline, CDR1 is SGHDN and CDR2 is FVKESK. The length of the CDR3 is 13 residues. The V end was cut by 1 base, the J end by 5 bases, with 7 bases between. This CDR3 reads CASSQVGGDTQYF. Here the CDR3 DNA reads TGTGCCAGCAGCCAAGTGGGGGGAGATACGCAGTATTTT.

V usage is TRBV11-1 and J usage is TRBJ2-7; D may be TRBD1 (6 bases). V lost 0 bases, J lost 7 bases, and 13 bases lay in between. Looked up from germline, CDR1 is SGHAT and CDR2 is FQDESV (reference sequence). The CDR3 is made up of 14 amino acids. The CDR3 loop reads CASSLAPQGKEQYF. CDR3 nucleotides: TGTGCCAGCAGCTTAGCCCCACAGGGAAAAGAGCAGTACTTC.

This clone was recorded once. This chain links TRBV6-1 with TRBJ2-7; TRBD2 agrees at 7 bases. Germline V lookup: CDR1 MNHNS, CDR2 SASEGT. J was trimmed by 2 bases and V by 11 bases; bases with no gene match: 6. The length of the CDR3 is 12 residues. DNA for the CDR3: TGTGCCGCTCGCCGGGGGGCCTACGAGCAGTACTTC. Protein product: CAARRGAYEQYF.

The CDR3 is CAIRSLSGREEQYF. The CDR3 DNA sequence: TGTGCCATCAGATCTCTCAGCGGGAGAGAAGAGCAGTACTTC. The V gene is TRBV10-3, the J gene TRBJ2-7; 8 bases map to TRBD2. Germline CDR1 is ENHRY and CDR2 is SYGVKD. This CDR3 region has 14 residues. Unmatched junction bases numbered 11, after V lost 6 bases and J lost 7 bases.

The chain links TRBV9 to TRBJ2-1; 9 positions agree with TRBD2. The CDR3 consists of 15 residues. V shed 0 bases and J 8 bases; nucleotides not matched to a gene: 6. CDR1 and CDR2 (germline): SGDLS, YYNGEE. The CDR3, as DNA: TGTGCCAGCAGCGTAGACGGGACTAGCAGAGATGAGCAGTTCTTC. Translation: CASSVDGTSRDEQFF.

The chain recombines TRBV19 with TRBJ2-1, with 10 nucleotides matching TRBD2. The V gene end was trimmed by 5 bases and the J gene end by 7 bases; junction bases not matched to a gene: 5. This CDR3 is 14 amino acids long. CDR1 is LNHDA and CDR2 is SQIVND in the germline V gene (reference sequence). CDR3 nucleotides: TGTGCCAGTAGTTACCTAGCGGGAGTAAATGAGCAGTTCTTC. The encoded protein is CASSYLAGVNEQFF. The entire variable domain, with the rest obtained from reference TRBV19 and TRBJ2-1, is as follows: DGGITQSPKYLFRKEGQNVTLSCEQNLNHDAMYWYRQDPGQGLRLIYYSQIVNDFQKGDIAEGYSVSREKKESFPLTVTSAQKNPTAFYLCASSYLAGVNEQFFGPGTRLTVL.

This clone has just a few counts. V usage is TRBV28 and J usage is TRBJ1-1, with 7 positions matching TRBD1. The V gene's germline CDR1 is MDHEN and CDR2 SYDVKM. The length of the CDR3 is 15 residues. The V segment lost 6 bases and the J segment 5 bases; nucleotides outside the gene matches: 12. CDR3 sequence reads: CASSQIGTEGTEAFF. The CDR3 nucleotides read TGTGCCAGCAGCCAAATCGGGACAGAAGGAACTGAAGCTTTCTTT.

The chain employs TRBV19 and TRBJ2-7; D may be TRBD1 (6 bases). The CDR3 spans 14 residues. Germline CDR1 is LNHDA and CDR2 is SQIVND (reference sequence). Trimming pared 6 bases from V and 2 bases from J, leaving 14 bases between. Written as DNA, the CDR3 is TGTGCCAGTAGCCCCCCAGGGGCCACCTACGAGCAGTACTTC. Protein product: CASSPPGATYEQYF.

The chain is built from TRBV19 and TRBJ1-2; 7 bases are shared with TRBD1. This CDR3 comprises 15 residues. V was clipped by 3 bases and J by 2 bases; unmatched bases: 6. CDR1 and CDR2 (germline): LNHDA, SQIVND (reference sequence). CDR3 nucleotides: TGTGCCAGTAGTATGTTAGGGGGCGACAACTATGGCTACACCTTC. This translates into CASSMLGGDNYGYTF.

The rearrangement joins TRBV28 to TRBJ2-7; D is ambiguous. V dropped 6 bases and J dropped 4 bases, with 16 bases sitting between them. CDR1 is MDHEN, CDR2 SYDVKM, per germline. The CDR3 covers 14 residues. CDR3 region: CASRPPPPRYEQYF. CDR3 DNA sequence: TGTGCCAGCAGGCCCCCGCCCCCGAGGTACGAGCAGTACTTC.

This clone was found once. The V call is TRBV5-6, the J call TRBJ2-3, with a possible D match to TRBD2 (5 bases). Germline V gene data show CDR1 as SGHDT and CDR2 as YYEEEE. The CDR3 runs to 15 residues. V dropped 2 bases and J dropped 1 base, with 11 bases sitting between them. In nucleotides, the CDR3 is TGTGCCAGCAGCTTTGGTTGGCGGGGCACAGATACGCAGTATTTT. Amino acids: CASSFGWRGTDTQYF.

The rearrangement joins TRBV7-2 to TRBJ2-7, with D unclear. The CDR3 covers 14 residues. Germline V lookup: CDR1 SGHTA, CDR2 FQGNSA. The V end lost 3 bases, the J end lost 1 base, and 10 bases lay between the germline ends. CDR3 in amino acids: CASSFATSSYEQYF. The CDR3 nucleotides are TGTGCCAGCAGCTTCGCGACAAGTTCCTACGAGCAGTACTTC.

The table lists this clone with a count of one. The rearrangement links TRBV4-2 to TRBJ2-1; D is possibly TRBD2 (5 bases). V was shortened by 4 bases and J by 9 bases, with 10 bases between the two germline ends. This CDR3 region has 12 residues. The germline V gene has CDR1 LGHNA and CDR2 YNFKEQ. The CDR3: CASSPEGGEQFF. CDR3 coding DNA: TGTGCCAGCAGCCCCGAGGGCGGTGAGCAGTTCTTC.